Shown below are 3 T cell receptor beta chains from a single sample sequenced in a study of control samples from healthy donors and cancer patients. Sequencing used immunoSEQ multiplex PCR; TCRdb keeps in-frame clones, though not all of them. The sample yields 120,000 or so clones, 85% to 95% seen once. Sequenced material: PBMCs. The origin of the receptors is an older man with head and neck cancer.

In its sample, this clone was seen a few times. J is TRBJ1-6 and V is TRBV19, with D tentatively TRBD1 (6 bases). CDR3 length equals 15 residues. Trimming stripped 4 bases from V and 6 bases from J, with 13 bases between. Per germline, CDR1 LNHDA and CDR2 SQIVND (reference sequence). The CDR3 spells CASSTQGARNSPLHF. DNA of the CDR3: TGTGCCAGTAGTACACAGGGTGCCCGTAATTCACCCCTCCACTTT. The full variable domain, in which reference TRBV19 and TRBJ1-6 provide the parts outside the CDR3, is DGGITQSPKYLFRKEGQNVTLSCEQNLNHDAMYWYRQDPGQGLRLIYYSQIVNDFQKGDIAEGYSVSREKKESFPLTVTSAQKNPTAFYLCASSTQGARNSPLHFGNGTRLTVT.

The chain recombines TRBV11-2 with TRBJ2-7, with D unresolved. Trimming cost V 0 bases and J 0 bases, with 12 bases left between them. CDR1 is SGHAT, CDR2 FQNNGV, per germline. The CDR3 loop spans 16 amino acids. The CDR3 spells CASSLEGFSGSYEQYF. The CDR3 bases are TGTGCCAGCAGCTTAGAGGGGTTTTCTGGCTCCTACGAGCAGTACTTC.

The V gene is TRBV11-3, the J gene TRBJ2-3; 8 nucleotides line up with TRBD2. The CDR3 is 15 residues long. The ends lost 1 base at V and 3 bases at J; junction bases unmatched: 3. The germline V gene encodes CDR1 SGHNT and CDR2 YENEEA. CDR3 sequence (DNA): TGTGCCAGCAGCTTAGTCAGCGGGAGTACAGATACGCAGTATTTT. This sequence encodes CASSLVSGSTDTQYF.